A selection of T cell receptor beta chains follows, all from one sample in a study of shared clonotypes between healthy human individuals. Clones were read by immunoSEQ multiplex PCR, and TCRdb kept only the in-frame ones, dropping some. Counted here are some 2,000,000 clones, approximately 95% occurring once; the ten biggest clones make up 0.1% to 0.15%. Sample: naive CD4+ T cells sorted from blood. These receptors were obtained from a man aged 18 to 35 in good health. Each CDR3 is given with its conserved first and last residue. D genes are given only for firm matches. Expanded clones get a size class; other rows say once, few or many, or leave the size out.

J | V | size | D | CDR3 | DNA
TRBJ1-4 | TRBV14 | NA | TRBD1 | CASSPGQGYEKLFF | TGTGCCAGCAGCCCGGGACAGGGGTACGAAAAACTGTTTTTT
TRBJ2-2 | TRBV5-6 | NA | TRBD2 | CASSFASGVPNTGELFF | TGTGCCAGCAGCTTCGCTAGCGGGGTTCCGAACACCGGGGAGCTGTTTTTT
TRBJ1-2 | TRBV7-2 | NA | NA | CASSLEGPGSYGYTF | TGTGCCAGCAGCTTAGAGGGTCCAGGATCCTATGGCTACACCTTC
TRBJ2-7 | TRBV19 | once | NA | CASSSVGYEQYF | TGTGCCAGTAGCTCAGTGGGCTACGAGCAGTACTTC
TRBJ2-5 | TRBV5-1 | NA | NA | CASSETPGAQETQYF | TGCGCCAGCAGCGAAACCCCCGGGGCCCAAGAGACCCAGTACTTC
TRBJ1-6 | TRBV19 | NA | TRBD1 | CASSSRGADSPLHF | TGTGCCAGTAGTAGCAGGGGGGCGGATTCACCCCTCCACTTT
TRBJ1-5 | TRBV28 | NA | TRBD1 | CASSATGGFGNQPQHF | TGTGCCAGCAGTGCTACAGGGGGATTTGGCAATCAGCCCCAGCATTTT
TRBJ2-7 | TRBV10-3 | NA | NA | CAIGSPTRSSYEQYF | TGTGCCATCGGGAGTCCGACAAGGAGCTCCTACGAGCAGTACTTC
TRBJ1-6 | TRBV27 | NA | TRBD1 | CASSTLRDRGSPLHF | TGTGCCAGCAGTACACTCCGGGACAGGGGTTCACCCCTCCACTTT
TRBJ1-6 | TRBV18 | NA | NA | CASSPSVRDRSSYNSPLHF | TGTGCCAGCTCACCATCTGTCAGGGACCGAAGCTCCTATAATTCACCCCTCCACTTT
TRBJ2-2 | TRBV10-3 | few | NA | CAIGGVGELFF | TGTGCCATCGGCGGGGTCGGGGAGCTGTTTTTT
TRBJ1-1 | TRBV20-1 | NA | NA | CSASPGTEAFF | TGCAGTGCTAGCCCCGGCACTGAAGCTTTCTTT
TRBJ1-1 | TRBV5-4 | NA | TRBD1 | CASSRTGVNTEAFF | TGTGCCAGCAGTAGAACAGGGGTGAACACTGAAGCTTTCTTT
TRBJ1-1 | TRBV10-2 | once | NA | CASSESGGTEAFF | TGCGCCAGCAGTGAGTCAGGGGGCACTGAAGCTTTCTTT
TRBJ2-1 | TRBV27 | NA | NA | CASKWRGGLYNEQFF | TGTGCCAGCAAGTGGAGGGGGGGCTTATACAATGAGCAGTTCTTC
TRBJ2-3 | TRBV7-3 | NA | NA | CASSTSPTDTQYF | TGTGCCAGCAGCACCTCCCCCACAGATACGCAGTATTTT
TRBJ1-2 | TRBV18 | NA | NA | CASSPGRGREDGYTF | TGTGCCAGCTCACCAGGACGTGGGAGGGAGGATGGCTACACCTTC
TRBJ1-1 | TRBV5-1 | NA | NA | CASSLAPGVNTEAFF | TGCGCCAGCAGCTTGGCCCCGGGGGTGAACACTGAAGCTTTCTTT
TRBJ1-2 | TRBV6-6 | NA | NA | CASSGNRAGGYTF | TGTGCCAGCAGTGGGAACAGGGCGGGGGGCTACACCTTC
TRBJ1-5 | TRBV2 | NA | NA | CASSDRGARSNQPQHF | TGTGCCAGCAGTGACAGGGGAGCGCGGAGCAATCAGCCCCAGCATTTT
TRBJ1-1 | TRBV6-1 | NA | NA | CASGLRVTEAFF | TGTGCCAGCGGACTCAGGGTCACTGAAGCTTTCTTT
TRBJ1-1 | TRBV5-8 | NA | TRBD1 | CASSSNRGWNTEAFF | TGTGCCAGCAGCAGTAACAGGGGATGGAACACTGAAGCTTTCTTT
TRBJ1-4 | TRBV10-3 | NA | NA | CATAGGSRDSNEKLFF | TGTGCCACCGCGGGGGGAAGCAGGGATAGTAATGAAAAACTGTTTTTT
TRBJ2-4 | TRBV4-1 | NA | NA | CASSQEDSPLAKNIQYF | TGCGCCAGCAGCCAAGAGGACAGCCCCTTAGCCAAAAACATTCAGTACTTC
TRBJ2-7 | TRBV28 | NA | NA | CASIEEGANSYEQYF | TGTGCCAGTATCGAAGAGGGCGCGAACTCCTACGAGCAGTACTTC
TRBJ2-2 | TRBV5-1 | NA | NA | CASSPLEGLGGELFF | TGCGCCAGCAGCCCCCTCGAGGGTTTAGGCGGGGAGCTGTTTTTT
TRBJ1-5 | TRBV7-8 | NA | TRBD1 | CASSLGQVRFWTQPQHF | TGTGCCAGCAGCCTAGGACAGGTTCGTTTTTGGACTCAGCCCCAGCATTTT
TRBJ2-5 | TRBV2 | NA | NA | CASSEALAGETQYF | TGTGCCAGCAGTGAAGCGCTGGCTGGGGAGACCCAGTACTTC
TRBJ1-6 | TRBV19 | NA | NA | CASRPGSDNSPLHF | TGTGCCAGTCGACCGGGGTCGGATAATTCACCCCTCCACTTT
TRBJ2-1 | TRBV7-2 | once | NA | CASSSRPSGDNRYNEQFF | TGTGCCAGCAGCTCGCGACCCTCAGGGGACAACAGGTACAATGAGCAGTTCTTC
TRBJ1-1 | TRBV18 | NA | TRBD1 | CASSPGKGAYRSNTEAFF | TGTGCCAGCTCACCAGGGAAGGGGGCCTATCGATCGAACACTGAAGCTTTCTTT
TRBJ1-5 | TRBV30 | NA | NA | CAWSPGNSNQPQHF | TGTGCCTGGAGTCCAGGAAATAGCAATCAGCCCCAGCATTTT
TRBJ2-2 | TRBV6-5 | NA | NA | CASSYSRTGELFF | TGTGCCAGCAGTTACTCCCGGACCGGGGAGCTGTTTTTT
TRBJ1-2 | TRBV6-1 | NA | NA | CASSEGGWDYGYTF | TGTGCCAGCAGTGAAGGGGGTTGGGACTATGGCTACACCTTC
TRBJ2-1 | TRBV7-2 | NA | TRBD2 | CASRSFRASGGDSYNEQFF | TGTGCCAGCAGATCTTTTCGGGCTAGCGGGGGGGACTCCTACAATGAGCAGTTCTTC
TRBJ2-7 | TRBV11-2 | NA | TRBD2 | CASSLSRLAGGPSSYEQYF | TGTGCCAGCAGCTTAAGCAGACTAGCGGGGGGGCCGAGCTCCTACGAGCAGTACTTC
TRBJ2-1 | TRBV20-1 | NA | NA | CSARGANEQFF | TGCAGTGCTAGAGGCGCTAATGAGCAGTTCTTC
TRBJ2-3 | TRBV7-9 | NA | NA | CASSLSYTGTQYF | TGTGCCAGCAGCTTGTCCTACACAGGTACGCAGTATTTT
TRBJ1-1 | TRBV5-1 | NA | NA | CASSLAGRTEAFF | TGCGCCAGCAGCTTGGCTGGTCGGACTGAAGCTTTCTTT
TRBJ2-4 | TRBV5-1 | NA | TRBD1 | CASSLGVLGGEENIQYF | TGCGCCAGCAGCTTGGGGGTATTAGGGGGCGAGGAAAACATTCAGTACTTC
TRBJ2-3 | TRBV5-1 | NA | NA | CASSWKIGGTDTQYF | TGCGCCAGCAGCTGGAAGATAGGGGGAACAGATACGCAGTATTTT
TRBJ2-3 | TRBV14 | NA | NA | CASSQDGRDTQYF | TGTGCCAGCAGCCAAGATGGCCGAGATACGCAGTATTTT
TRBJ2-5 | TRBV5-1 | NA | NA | CASSWPGGQETQYF | TGCGCCAGCAGTTGGCCTGGGGGTCAAGAGACCCAGTACTTC
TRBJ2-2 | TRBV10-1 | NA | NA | CASSEGQNTGELFF | TGCGCCAGCAGTGAGGGCCAGAACACCGGGGAGCTGTTTTTT
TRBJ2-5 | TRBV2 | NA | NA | CASSEEGPETQYF | TGTGCCAGCAGTGAAGAGGGGCCAGAGACCCAGTACTTC
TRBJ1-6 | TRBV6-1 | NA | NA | CASSDPSFASPLHF | TGTGCCAGCAGTGATCCCTCCTTTGCTTCACCCCTCCACTTT
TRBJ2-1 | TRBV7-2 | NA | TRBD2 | CASRGLVNEQFF | TGTGCCAGCAGGGGACTAGTCAATGAGCAGTTCTTC
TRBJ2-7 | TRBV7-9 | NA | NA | CASSFGAQVYEQYF | TGTGCCAGCAGCTTCGGGGCCCAGGTCTACGAGCAGTACTTC
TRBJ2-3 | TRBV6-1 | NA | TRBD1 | CASSALTGGLSNTQYF | TGTGCCAGCAGTGCGTTGACAGGGGGCCTGTCTAATACGCAGTATTTT
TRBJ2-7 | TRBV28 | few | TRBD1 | CASTNLPQTGGIYEQYF | TGTGCCAGCACCAACCTCCCCCAGACAGGGGGGATCTACGAGCAGTACTTC
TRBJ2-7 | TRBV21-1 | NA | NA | CASSITLPSGCDEQYF | TGTGCCAGCAGCATTACCCTCCCTAGCGGTTGCGACGAGCAGTACTTC
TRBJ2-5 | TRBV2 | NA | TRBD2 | CASSEGVLSRTSGETQYF | TGTGCCAGCAGTGAAGGAGTTTTGAGCCGGACTAGCGGAGAGACCCAGTACTTC
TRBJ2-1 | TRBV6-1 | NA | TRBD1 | CASSPPRTGLNEQFF | TGTGCCAGCAGTCCACCCAGGACAGGGTTGAATGAGCAGTTCTTC
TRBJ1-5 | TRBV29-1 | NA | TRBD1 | CSVEVAGGYNQPQHF | TGCAGCGTTGAAGTGGCAGGGGGTTACAATCAGCCCCAGCATTTT
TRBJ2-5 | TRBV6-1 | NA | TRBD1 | CASSWTGGEETQYF | TGTGCCAGCAGTTGGACAGGGGGCGAAGAGACCCAGTACTTC
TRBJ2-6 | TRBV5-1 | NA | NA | CASSVSSGANVLTF | TGCGCCAGCTCAGTTAGCTCTGGGGCCAACGTCCTGACTTTC
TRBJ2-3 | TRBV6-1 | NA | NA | CASTEAATDTQYF | TGTGCCAGCACAGAGGCCGCCACAGATACGCAGTATTTT